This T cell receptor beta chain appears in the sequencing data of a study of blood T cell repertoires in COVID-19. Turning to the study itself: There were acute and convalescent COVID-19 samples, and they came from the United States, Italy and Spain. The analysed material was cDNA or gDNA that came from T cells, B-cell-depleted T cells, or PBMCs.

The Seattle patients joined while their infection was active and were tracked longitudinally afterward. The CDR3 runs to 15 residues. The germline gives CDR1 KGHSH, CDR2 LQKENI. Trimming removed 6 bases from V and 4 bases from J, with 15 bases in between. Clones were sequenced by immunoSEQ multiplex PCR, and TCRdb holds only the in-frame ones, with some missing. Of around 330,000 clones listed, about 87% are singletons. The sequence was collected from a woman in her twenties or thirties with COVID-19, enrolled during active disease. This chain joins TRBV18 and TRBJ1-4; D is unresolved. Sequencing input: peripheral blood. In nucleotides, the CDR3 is TGTGCCAGCTCCCCCTGGGGAGAGAATAATGAAAAACTGTTTTTT. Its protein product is CASSPWGENNEKLFF.